The rows below give T cell receptor beta chains drawn from one sample of a study of cytomegalovirus exposure and HLA in healthy donors. TCRdb's table, derived via immunoSEQ multiplex PCR, lists solely in-frame clones and lacks some. The table includes hundreds of thousands of clones, 80% to 85% detected once. The sequenced material came from PBMCs. The origin of the receptors is a woman in her twenties or thirties in good health and CMV-seropositive. Each CDR3 is given with its conserved first and last residue. D genes are given only for firm matches. Size values are once, few and many counts, or a class for expanded clones, and some rows have none.

CDR3 protein: CASSFGAYEQYF
CDR3 DNA: TGTGCCAGCAGCTTTGGAGCCTACGAGCAGTACTTC
D gene: -
V gene: TRBV5-8
clone size: few
J gene: TRBJ2-7

CDR3 protein: CASSRQSFSNYGYTF
CDR3 DNA: TGTGCCAGCTCACGCCAGAGTTTTTCTAACTATGGCTACACCTTC
D gene: -
V gene: TRBV18
clone size: -
J gene: TRBJ1-2

CDR3 protein: CASSYGGVNTEAFF
CDR3 DNA: TGTGCCAGCAGTTACGGAGGGGTGAACACTGAAGCTTTCTTT
D gene: -
V gene: TRBV6-5
clone size: -
J gene: TRBJ1-1

CDR3 protein: CASSASPNSGTGNTIYF
CDR3 DNA: TGTGCCAGCAGCGCCTCCCCGAACAGCGGTACTGGAAACACCATATATTTT
D gene: -
V gene: TRBV9
clone size: -
J gene: TRBJ1-3

CDR3 protein: CASSANRNTEAFF
CDR3 DNA: TGTGCCAGTAGTGCTAACAGGAACACTGAAGCTTTCTTT
D gene: -
V gene: TRBV19
clone size: -
J gene: TRBJ1-1

CDR3 protein: CASRDLAGDLDTQYF
CDR3 DNA: TGTGCCAGCCGAGATCTAGCGGGAGATCTAGATACGCAGTATTTT
D gene: TRBD2
V gene: TRBV2
clone size: -
J gene: TRBJ2-3

CDR3 protein: CASSYSMVGDEQFF
CDR3 DNA: TGTGCCAGCAGTTACTCGATGGTGGGGGATGAGCAGTTCTTC
D gene: -
V gene: TRBV6-5
clone size: -
J gene: TRBJ2-1

CDR3 protein: CAWRGSRYDYGYTF
CDR3 DNA: TGTGCCTGGAGGGGTTCCAGGTACGACTATGGCTACACCTTC
D gene: -
V gene: TRBV30
clone size: -
J gene: TRBJ1-2

CDR3 protein: CASSILGDETQPQHF
CDR3 DNA: TGTGCCAGTAGTATACTGGGGGACGAAACTCAGCCCCAGCATTTT
D gene: -
V gene: TRBV19
clone size: -
J gene: TRBJ1-5

CDR3 protein: CASTTGGFNEQFF
CDR3 DNA: TGTGCCAGCACGACAGGGGGTTTCAATGAGCAGTTCTTC
D gene: TRBD1
V gene: TRBV6-6
clone size: -
J gene: TRBJ2-1